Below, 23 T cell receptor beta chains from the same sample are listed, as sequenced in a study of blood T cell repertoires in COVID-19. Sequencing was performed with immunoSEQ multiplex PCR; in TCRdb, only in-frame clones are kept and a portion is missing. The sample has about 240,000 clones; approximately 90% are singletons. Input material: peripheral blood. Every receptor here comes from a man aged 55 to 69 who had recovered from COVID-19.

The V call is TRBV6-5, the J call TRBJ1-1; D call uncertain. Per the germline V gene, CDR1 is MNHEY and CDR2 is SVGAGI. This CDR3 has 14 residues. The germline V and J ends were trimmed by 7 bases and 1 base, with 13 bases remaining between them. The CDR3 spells CASNPRAPNTEAFF. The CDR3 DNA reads TGTGCCAGCAACCCGCGGGCTCCGAACACTGAAGCTTTCTTT.

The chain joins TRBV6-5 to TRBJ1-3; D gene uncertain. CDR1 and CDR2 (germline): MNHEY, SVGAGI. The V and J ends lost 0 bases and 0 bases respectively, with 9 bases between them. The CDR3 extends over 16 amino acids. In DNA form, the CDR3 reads TGTGCCAGCAGTTACTCCCTCGTCCGCTCTGGAAACACCATATATTTT. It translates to CASSYSLVRSGNTIYF.

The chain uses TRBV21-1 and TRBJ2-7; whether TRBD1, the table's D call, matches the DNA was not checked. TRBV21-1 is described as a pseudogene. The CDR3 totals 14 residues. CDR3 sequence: CASSKDPVHYEQYV. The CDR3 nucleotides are TGTGCCAGCAGCAAAGATCCAGTCCACTACGAGCAGTACGTC.

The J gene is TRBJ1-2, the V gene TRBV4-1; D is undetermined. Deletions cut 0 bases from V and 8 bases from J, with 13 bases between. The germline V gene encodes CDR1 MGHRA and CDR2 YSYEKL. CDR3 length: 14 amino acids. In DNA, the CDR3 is TGCGCCAGCAGCCAAGACGGCGGACTCCTAGGCTACACCTTC. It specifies CASSQDGGLLGYTF.

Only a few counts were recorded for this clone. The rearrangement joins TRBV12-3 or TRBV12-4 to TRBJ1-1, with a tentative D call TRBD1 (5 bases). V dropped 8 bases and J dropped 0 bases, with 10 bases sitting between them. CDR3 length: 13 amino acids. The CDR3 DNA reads TGTGCCAGCTGGGGGGAATTGAACACTGAAGCTTTCTTT. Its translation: CASWGELNTEAFF.

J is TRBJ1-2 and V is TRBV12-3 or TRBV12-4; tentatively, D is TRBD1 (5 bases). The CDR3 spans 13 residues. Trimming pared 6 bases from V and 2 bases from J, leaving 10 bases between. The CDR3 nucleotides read TGTGCCAGCAGGTCCAGGGTAAACTATGGCTACACCTTC. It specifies CASRSRVNYGYTF.

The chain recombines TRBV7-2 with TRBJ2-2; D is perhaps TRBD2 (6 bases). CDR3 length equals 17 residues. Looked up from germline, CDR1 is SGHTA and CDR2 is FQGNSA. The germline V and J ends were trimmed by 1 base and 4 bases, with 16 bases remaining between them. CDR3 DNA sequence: TGTGCCAGCAGCTTAGGGCTAGCGAGGGATATCACCGGGGAGCTGTTTTTT. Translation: CASSLGLARDITGELFF.

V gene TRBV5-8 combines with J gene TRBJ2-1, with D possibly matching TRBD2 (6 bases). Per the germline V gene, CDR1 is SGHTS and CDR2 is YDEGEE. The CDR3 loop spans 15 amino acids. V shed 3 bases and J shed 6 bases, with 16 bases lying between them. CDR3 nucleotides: TGTGCCAGCAGCTCCGCGACGGGACTTCGCAATGAGCAGTTCTTC. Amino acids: CASSSATGLRNEQFF.

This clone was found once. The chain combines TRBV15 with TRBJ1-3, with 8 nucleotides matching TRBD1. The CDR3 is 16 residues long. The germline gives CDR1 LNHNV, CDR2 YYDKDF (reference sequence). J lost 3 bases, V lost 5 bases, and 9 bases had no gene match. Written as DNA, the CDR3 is TGTGCCACCAGCGCCTATCAGGGGGCCGGTGGAAACACCATATATTTT. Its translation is CATSAYQGAGGNTIYF.

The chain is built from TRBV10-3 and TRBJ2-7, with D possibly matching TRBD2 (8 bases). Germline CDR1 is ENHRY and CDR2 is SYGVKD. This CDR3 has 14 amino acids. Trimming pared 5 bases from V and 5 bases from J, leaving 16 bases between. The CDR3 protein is CAISTGLGGHEQYV. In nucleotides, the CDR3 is TGTGCCATCAGTACGGGACTAGGGGGCCACGAGCAGTACGTC.

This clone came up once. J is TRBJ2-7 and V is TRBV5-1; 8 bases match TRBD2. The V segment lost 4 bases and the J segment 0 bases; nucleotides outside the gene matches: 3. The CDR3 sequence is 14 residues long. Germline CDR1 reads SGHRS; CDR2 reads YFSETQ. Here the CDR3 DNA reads TGCGCCAGCAGCATTGCGGGGGGCTCCTACGAGCAGTACTTC. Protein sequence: CASSIAGGSYEQYF.

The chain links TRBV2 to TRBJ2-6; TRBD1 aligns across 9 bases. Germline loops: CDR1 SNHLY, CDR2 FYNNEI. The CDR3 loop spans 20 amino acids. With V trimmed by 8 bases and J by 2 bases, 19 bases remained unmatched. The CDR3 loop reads CASRRSSQGQGVAGANVLTF. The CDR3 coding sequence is TGTGCCAGCCGACGCTCGTCCCAGGGACAGGGCGTGGCTGGGGCCAACGTCCTGACTTTC.

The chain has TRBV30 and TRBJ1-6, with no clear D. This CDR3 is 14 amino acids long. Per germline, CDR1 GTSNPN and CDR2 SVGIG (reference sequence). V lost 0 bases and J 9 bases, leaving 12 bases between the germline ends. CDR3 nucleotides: TGTGCCTGGAGTGTAGGTGTTCTAGCTTCACCCCTCCACTTT. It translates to CAWSVGVLASPLHF. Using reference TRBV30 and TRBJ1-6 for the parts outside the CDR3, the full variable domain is SQTIHQWPATLVQPVGSPLSLECTVEGTSNPNLYWYRQAAGRGLQLLFYSVGIGQISSEVPQNLSASRPQDRQFILSSKKLLLSDSGFYLCAWSVGVLASPLHFGNGTRLTVT.

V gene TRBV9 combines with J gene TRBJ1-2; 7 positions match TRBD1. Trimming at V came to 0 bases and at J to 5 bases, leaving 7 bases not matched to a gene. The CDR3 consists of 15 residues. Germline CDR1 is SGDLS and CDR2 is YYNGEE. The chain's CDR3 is CASSVEAGGHYGYTF. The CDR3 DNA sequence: TGTGCCAGCAGCGTAGAGGCAGGGGGGCATTATGGCTACACCTTC.

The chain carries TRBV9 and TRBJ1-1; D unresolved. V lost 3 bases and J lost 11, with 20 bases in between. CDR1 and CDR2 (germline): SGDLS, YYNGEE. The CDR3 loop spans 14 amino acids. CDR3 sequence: CASSARLGRMDAFF. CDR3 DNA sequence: TGTGCCAGCAGCGCCCGACTAGGGCGGATGGATGCTTTCTTT.

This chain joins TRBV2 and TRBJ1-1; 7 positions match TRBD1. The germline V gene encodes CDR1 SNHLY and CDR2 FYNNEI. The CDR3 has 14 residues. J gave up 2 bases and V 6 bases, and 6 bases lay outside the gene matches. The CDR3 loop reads CASRLTGTNTEAFF. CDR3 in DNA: TGTGCCAGCAGATTGACAGGGACCAACACTGAAGCTTTCTTT.

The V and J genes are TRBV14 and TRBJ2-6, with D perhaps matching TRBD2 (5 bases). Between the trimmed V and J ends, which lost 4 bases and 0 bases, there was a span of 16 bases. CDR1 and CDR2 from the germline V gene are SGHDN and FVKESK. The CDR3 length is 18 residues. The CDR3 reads CASSPTGSLISGANVLTF. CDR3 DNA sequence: TGTGCCAGCAGCCCCACGGGGAGCCTGATCTCTGGGGCCAACGTCCTGACTTTC. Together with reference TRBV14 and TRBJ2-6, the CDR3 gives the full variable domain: EAGVTQFPSHSVIEKGQTVTLRCDPISGHDNLYWYRRVMGKEIKFLLHFVKESKQDESGMPNNRFLAERTGGTYSTLKVQPAELEDSGVYFCASSPTGSLISGANVLTFGAGSRLTVL.

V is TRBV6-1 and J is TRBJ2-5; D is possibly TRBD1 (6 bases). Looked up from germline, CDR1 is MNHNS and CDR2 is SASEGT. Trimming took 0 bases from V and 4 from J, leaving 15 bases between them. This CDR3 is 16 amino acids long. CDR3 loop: CASSEALRGWSETQYF. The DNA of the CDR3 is TGTGCCAGCAGTGAAGCGCTGAGGGGGTGGTCAGAGACCCAGTACTTC.

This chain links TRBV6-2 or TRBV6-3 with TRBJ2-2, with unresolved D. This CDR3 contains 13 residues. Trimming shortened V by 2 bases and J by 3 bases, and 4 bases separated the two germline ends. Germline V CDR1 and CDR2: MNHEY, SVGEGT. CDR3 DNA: TGTGCCAGCAGTTACCGTGACACCGGGGAGCTGTTTTTT. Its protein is CASSYRDTGELFF.

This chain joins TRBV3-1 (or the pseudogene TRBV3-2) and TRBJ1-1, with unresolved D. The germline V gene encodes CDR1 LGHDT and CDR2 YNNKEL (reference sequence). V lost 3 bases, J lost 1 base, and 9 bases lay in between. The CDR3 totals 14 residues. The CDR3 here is CASSQTGKNTEAFF. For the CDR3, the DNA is TGTGCCAGCAGCCAGACCGGGAAGAACACTGAAGCTTTCTTT.

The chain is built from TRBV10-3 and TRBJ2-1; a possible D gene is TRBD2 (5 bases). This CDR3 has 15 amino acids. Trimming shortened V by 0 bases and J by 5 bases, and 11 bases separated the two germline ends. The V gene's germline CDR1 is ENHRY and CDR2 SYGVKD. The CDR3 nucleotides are TGTGCCATCAGTGAGTCACCAAGCGGCGACAATGAGCAGTTCTTC. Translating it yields CAISESPSGDNEQFF.

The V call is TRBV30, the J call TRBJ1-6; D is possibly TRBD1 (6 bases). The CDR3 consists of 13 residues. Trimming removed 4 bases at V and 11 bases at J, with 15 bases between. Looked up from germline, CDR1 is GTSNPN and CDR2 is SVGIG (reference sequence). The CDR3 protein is CAWTDRPAAPLHF. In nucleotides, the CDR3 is TGTGCCTGGACTGACAGGCCAGCGGCACCCCTCCACTTT.

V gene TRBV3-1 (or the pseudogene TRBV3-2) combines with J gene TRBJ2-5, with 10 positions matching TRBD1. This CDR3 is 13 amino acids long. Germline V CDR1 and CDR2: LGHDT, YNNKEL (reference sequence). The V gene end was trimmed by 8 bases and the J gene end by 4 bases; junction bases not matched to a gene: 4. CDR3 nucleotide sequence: TGTGCCAGCCTTCGGACAGGGGGAGAGACCCAGTACTTC. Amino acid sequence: CASLRTGGETQYF.